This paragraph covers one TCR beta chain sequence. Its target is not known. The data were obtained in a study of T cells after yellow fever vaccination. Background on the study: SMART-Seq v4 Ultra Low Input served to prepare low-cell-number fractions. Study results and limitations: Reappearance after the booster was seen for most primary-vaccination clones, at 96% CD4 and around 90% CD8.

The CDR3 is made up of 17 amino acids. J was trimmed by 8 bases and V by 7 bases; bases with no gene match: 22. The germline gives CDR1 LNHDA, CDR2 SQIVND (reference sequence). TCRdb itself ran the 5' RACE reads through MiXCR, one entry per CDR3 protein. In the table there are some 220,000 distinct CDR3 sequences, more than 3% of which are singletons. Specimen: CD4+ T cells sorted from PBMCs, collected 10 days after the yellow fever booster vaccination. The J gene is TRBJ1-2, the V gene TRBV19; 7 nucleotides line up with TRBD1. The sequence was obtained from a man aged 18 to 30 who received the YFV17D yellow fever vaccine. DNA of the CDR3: TGTGCCAGTACCCCACCCTACTTGACAGGGCGTCCTTGGGGCTACACCTTC. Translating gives CASTPPYLTGRPWGYTF.